These 5 T cell receptor beta chains originate from one sample sequenced in a study of control samples from healthy donors and cancer patients. Sequenced by immunoSEQ multiplex PCR; TCRdb stores in-frame clones only, minus some. The table lists roughly 200,000 clones, 80% to 95% of them singletons. The sample was blood. The source is a man aged 18 to 35 in good health.

The chain is built from TRBV30 and TRBJ2-4; tentatively, D is TRBD1 (6 bases). The CDR3 extends over 14 amino acids. Between the trimmed V and J ends, which lost 0 bases and 3 bases, there was a span of 9 bases. In germline, CDR1 is GTSNPN, CDR2 SVGIG (reference sequence). The CDR3 nucleotides are TGTGCCTGGAGTGTTGGGGGCTTCAAAAACATTCAGTACTTC. It yields the protein CAWSVGGFKNIQYF.

This rearrangement joins TRBV7-3 to TRBJ2-7; the D call may be TRBD1 or TRBD2 (5 bases each). This CDR3 is built from 13 residues. Deletions cut 0 bases from V and 5 bases from J, with 8 bases between. Germline V CDR1 and CDR2: SGHTA, FQGTGA. The DNA for the CDR3 is TGTGCCAGCAGCTTAACCAGGGACGACGAGCAGTACTTC. This sequence encodes CASSLTRDDEQYF.

The J gene is TRBJ2-5, the V gene TRBV24-1, with TRBD1 as a possible D gene (6 bases). V gave up 1 base and J gave up 3 bases, with 14 bases separating them. The V gene's germline CDR1 is KGHDR and CDR2 SFDVKD. The CDR3 has 16 amino acids. This CDR3 reads CATSDLGVKGEETQYF. CDR3 in DNA: TGTGCCACCAGTGATTTAGGGGTAAAGGGGGAAGAGACCCAGTACTTC.

This chain joins TRBV3-1 (or the pseudogene TRBV3-2) and TRBJ1-2; D is possibly TRBD1 (6 bases). The CDR3 covers 14 residues. CDR1 is LGHDT, CDR2 YNNKEL, per germline (reference sequence). The V end lost 0 bases, the J end lost 10 bases, and 15 bases lay between the germline ends. CDR3 amino acids: CASSQDVGAGDYTF. The DNA for the CDR3 is TGTGCCAGCAGCCAAGACGTCGGGGCAGGGGACTACACCTTC.

This clone was detected once. The genes are TRBV6-5 and TRBJ1-2; D gene ambiguous. Trimming cost V 2 bases and J 6 bases, with 10 bases left between them. This CDR3 is built from 13 residues. CDR1 MNHEY and CDR2 SVGAGI come from the germline V gene. CDR3 residues: CASSYRGGHGYTF. DNA of the CDR3: TGTGCCAGCAGTTACCGGGGAGGACATGGCTACACCTTC.